The entry below gives a single TCR beta chain sequence along with its context. No antigen is known for it. This entry belongs to a study of cytomegalovirus exposure and HLA in healthy donors. Study observations and caveats: Earlier results showed most TCR beta V segments being productive about 87% or about 30% of the time. Reportedly, TCR beta sequences accurately predicted HLA-A and HLA-B alleles in most subjects.

A multiplex PCR was run with 60 Vbeta primers and 13 Jbeta primers. The method was immunoSEQ multiplex PCR; TCRdb's version includes in-frame clones alone and lacks a portion of them. This table has approximately 170,000 clones, 85% appearing once. Germline CDR1 and CDR2: KGHSH and LQKENI. V was trimmed by 2 bases and J by 0 bases, leaving 2 bases between them. This CDR3 region has 14 residues. The TCR comes from a boy aged 2-15 years in good health and CMV-seronegative. What was sequenced was PBMCs. V is TRBV18 and J is TRBJ1-6; D remains ambiguous. The CDR3, as DNA: TGTGCCAGCTCACCATACTCCTATAATTCACCCCTCCACTTT. It is translated as CASSPYSYNSPLHF.